Listed below are T cell receptor beta chains from one sample, sequenced in a study of shared clonotypes between healthy human individuals. TCRdb keeps only in-frame clones here, not all; method: immunoSEQ multiplex PCR. The table includes 750,000 to 1,000,000 clones, around 92% detected once. The specimen was naive CD8+ T cells sorted from blood. Every receptor here comes from a man under 40 in good health. CDR3s include the opening cysteine and the closing phenylalanine or tryptophan. The order of the fields is clone size, V gene, D gene, J gene, CDR3 DNA, CDR3 protein. A D gene is named only where the DNA matches it firmly. For some rows the clone size is stated as once, few or many, or as a class when expanded; others skip it.

>.|TRBV13|TRBD1|TRBJ2-2
TGTGCCAGCAGCTTGACTCGAAGGGACAGGGGGAACACCGGGGAGCTGTTTTTT
CASSLTRRDRGNTGELFF
>.|TRBV11-3|TRBD2|TRBJ2-1
TGTGCCAGCAGCTTAAGGACTAGCGGGAGGAGCTCCTACAATGAGCAGTTCTTC
CASSLRTSGRSSYNEQFF
>once|TRBV19|.|TRBJ2-1
TGTGCCAGTAGTGAGTGGATGGGGTACAATGAGCAGTTCTTC
CASSEWMGYNEQFF
>.|TRBV7-9|TRBD1|TRBJ1-5
TGTGCCAGCAGCCCAACAGGGGGTCGGAGCAATCAGCCCCAGCATTTT
CASSPTGGRSNQPQHF
>.|TRBV10-2|TRBD1|TRBJ2-3
TGCGCCAGCAGTGAGTCCACAGGGGGCCACACAGATACGCAGTATTTT
CASSESTGGHTDTQYF
>once|TRBV7-9|.|TRBJ2-1
TGTGCCAGCAGCCCTCCGGCGGAGGGAGTAATATACAATGAGCAGTTCTTC
CASSPPAEGVIYNEQFF
>.|TRBV7-9|.|TRBJ1-1
TGTGCCAGCAGCTTAGTCCCAACCCCTTTCGAGACTGAAGCTTTCTTT
CASSLVPTPFETEAFF
>.|TRBV5-6|TRBD2|TRBJ2-1
TGTGCCAGCAGCTTGGGCGGCGGGAGGTATGCCTACAATGAGCAGTTCTTC
CASSLGGGRYAYNEQFF
>.|TRBV10-3|TRBD1|TRBJ2-1
TGTGCCATCAGCGACAGGGGCGATGAGCAGTTCTTC
CAISDRGDEQFF
>.|TRBV5-4|TRBD1|TRBJ2-7
TGTGCCAGCAGCCAGGACAGGGCCTACTACGAGCAGTACTTC
CASSQDRAYYEQYF
>.|TRBV7-2|TRBD2|TRBJ2-1
TGTGCCAGCAGCTCGACTCTAGCGGGATCGGACAATGAGCAGTTCTTC
CASSSTLAGSDNEQFF
>.|TRBV5-6|TRBD2|TRBJ2-7
TGTGCCAGCAGCCCCCGGACTAGCGGGAGGGCCCCCTACGAGCAGTACTTC
CASSPRTSGRAPYEQYF
>.|TRBV2|.|TRBJ2-1
TGTGCCAGCAGTGAAGTGTTCTTC
CASSEVFF
>.|TRBV5-1|.|TRBJ1-1
TGCGCCAGCAGCTTTGCCCCCGAAATGAACACTGAAGCTTTCTTT
CASSFAPEMNTEAFF
>.|TRBV28|.|TRBJ1-4
TGTGCCAGCAGTCGACGCGGCACGAGCGGTTATGAAAAACTGTTTTTT
CASSRRGTSGYEKLFF
>.|TRBV11-2|TRBD2|TRBJ2-1
TGTGCCAGCAGCCTAAGCGGGAGGATACATGAGCAGTTCTTC
CASSLSGRIHEQFF
>.|TRBV11-2|.|TRBJ2-3
TGTGCCAGCAGCTTGGGCTCCACCGGCACAGATACGCAGTATTTT
CASSLGSTGTDTQYF
>.|TRBV27|.|TRBJ1-1
TGTGCCAGCAGTCCAACAGGGCACACTGAAGCTTTCTTT
CASSPTGHTEAFF
>.|TRBV30|.|TRBJ2-2
TGTGCCTGGAGTGTAAAGGGGGACTATGAGCTGTTTTTT
CAWSVKGDYELFF
>.|TRBV7-8|TRBD1|TRBJ1-5
TGTGCCAGCAGCTTGGGGACAGGGAACAATCAGCCCCAGCATTTT
CASSLGTGNNQPQHF
>.|TRBV5-5|.|TRBJ2-7
TGTGCCAGCAGCTCACAACGGAAGAACTCCTACGAGCAGTACTTC
CASSSQRKNSYEQYF
>.|TRBV25-1|.|TRBJ2-5
TGTGCCAGCAGTGAAGGACGCACTACAGGAGAGGAGACCCAGTACTTC
CASSEGRTTGEETQYF
>.|TRBV21-1|.|TRBJ2-5
TGTGCCAGCAGCAAAAGTTCACAGGGTCAAGAGACCCAGTACTTC
CASSKSSQGQETQYF
>.|TRBV28|TRBD2|TRBJ2-3
TGTGCCAGCAGTACCCGACTAGCGTCTAGCACAGATACGCAGTATTTT
CASSTRLASSTDTQYF
>.|TRBV7-6|TRBD2|TRBJ2-3
TGTGCCAGCAGCTTAGAGGGGAGGGTTCCGCAGTATTTT
CASSLEGRVPQYF
>.|TRBV7-7|.|TRBJ2-7
TGTGCTAGCAGCTTGGATCTGGGGTACGAGCAGTACTTC
CASSLDLGYEQYF
>.|TRBV13|.|TRBJ2-3
TGTGCCAGCAGCTTTAGCGGCACAGATACGCAGTATTTT
CASSFSGTDTQYF
>.|TRBV15|.|TRBJ2-7
TGTGCCACCAGCAGAGGGGACACCTCCTACGAGCAGTACTTC
CATSRGDTSYEQYF
>.|TRBV4-3|.|TRBJ1-2
TGCGCCAGCAGCCAATGGGGAGAAGACTATGATGGCTACACCTTC
CASSQWGEDYDGYTF
>.|TRBV9|.|TRBJ1-1
TGTGCCAGCAGCGTAGAGCACACCATGAACACTGAAGCTTTCTTT
CASSVEHTMNTEAFF
>.|TRBV7-2|.|TRBJ2-7
TGTGCCAGCAGCTTATTCGGCAGGAGCTCCTACGAGCAGTACTTC
CASSLFGRSSYEQYF
>.|TRBV5-1|.|TRBJ1-1
TGCGCCAGCAGCTTTGGGGCAGATGTTGAAGCTTTCTTT
CASSFGADVEAFF
>.|TRBV6-1|.|TRBJ2-7
TGTGCCAGCAGTGTTTTACCCTCCTACGAGCAGTACTTC
CASSVLPSYEQYF
>.|TRBV7-9|TRBD2|TRBJ2-3
TGTGCCAGCAGCTTCCCTACTAGCGGGAGGAGCACAGATACGCAGTATTTT
CASSFPTSGRSTDTQYF
>.|TRBV5-1|.|TRBJ2-1
TGCGCCAGCAGCTTGGTTATAGGTACCCCGGTTGAGCAGTTCTTC
CASSLVIGTPVEQFF
>.|TRBV28|.|TRBJ1-1
TGTGCCAGCAGTTTATTGAACAGGGTCACTGAAGCTTTCTTT
CASSLLNRVTEAFF
>.|TRBV9|.|TRBJ2-5
TGTGCCAGCAGCCCCTCCCTAGCAGTCCAAGAGACCCAGTACTTC
CASSPSLAVQETQYF
>.|TRBV28|.|TRBJ2-1
TGTGCCAGCAGTTTATCCCCGACAGGTGAGCAGTTCTTC
CASSLSPTGEQFF
>.|TRBV14|.|TRBJ2-7
TGTGCCAGCAGCCAAAAATCCTTGGCCTACGAGCAGTACTTC
CASSQKSLAYEQYF
>.|TRBV7-9|.|TRBJ2-6
TGTGCCAGCAGCCCAAGGTCCTCTGGGGCCAACGTCCTGACTTTC
CASSPRSSGANVLTF
>.|TRBV7-9|TRBD1|TRBJ2-4
TGTGCCAGCACCAAAATGCCGGGACAGGTCGCGGCCAAAAACATTCAGTACTTC
CASTKMPGQVAAKNIQYF
>.|TRBV11-2|.|TRBJ2-3
TGTGCCAGCCGGTTCGACACAGATACGCAGTATTTT
CASRFDTDTQYF
>.|TRBV28|.|TRBJ1-5
TGTGCCAGCAGTTTGTTTGGGGGGCGAAGGGGCAATCAGCCCCAGCATTTT
CASSLFGGRRGNQPQHF
>.|TRBV6-5|.|TRBJ2-7
TGTGCCAGCAGTTACTCTTCGGGATCCCCCTACGAGCAGTACTTC
CASSYSSGSPYEQYF
>.|TRBV4-1|TRBD1|TRBJ2-1
TGCGCCAGCAGCCAACCCCCAGGCCGGGGACAGGGGTTTAACAATCAGCAGTTCTTC
CASSQPPGRGQGFNNQQFF
>.|TRBV6-5|.|TRBJ2-7
TGTGCCAGCAGTTACTCGATTACAGCTAACTCCTACGAGCAGTACTTC
CASSYSITANSYEQYF
>.|TRBV7-9|TRBD1|TRBJ2-2
TGTGCCAGCAGCTCAAGGGACAGGGGTCCCGGGGAGCTGTTTTTT
CASSSRDRGPGELFF
>.|TRBV6-5|.|TRBJ2-7
TGTGCCAGCGGCTGGACGGCCTTAGACGAGCAGTACTTC
CASGWTALDEQYF
>.|TRBV6-6|TRBD2|TRBJ2-5
TGTGCCAGCACCTCAGTTGGGAGGGAGGTGGAGACCCAGTACTTC
CASTSVGREVETQYF
>.|TRBV2|TRBD1|TRBJ2-7
TGTGCCAGCAGCGGGACAGGCTCCTACGAGCAGTACTTC
CASSGTGSYEQYF
>.|TRBV19|.|TRBJ1-5
TGTGCCAGTAGAAATCAGGGTTGGGAACAGCCCCAGCATTTT
CASRNQGWEQPQHF
>.|TRBV7-9|.|TRBJ2-7
TGTGCCAGCAGTGTAGCGGTCGACGAGCAGTACTTC
CASSVAVDEQYF
>.|TRBV28|TRBD2|TRBJ2-3
TGTGCCAGCAGTTCATCTTATCGGACTAGCGGGACTGCAGATACGCAGTATTTT
CASSSSYRTSGTADTQYF